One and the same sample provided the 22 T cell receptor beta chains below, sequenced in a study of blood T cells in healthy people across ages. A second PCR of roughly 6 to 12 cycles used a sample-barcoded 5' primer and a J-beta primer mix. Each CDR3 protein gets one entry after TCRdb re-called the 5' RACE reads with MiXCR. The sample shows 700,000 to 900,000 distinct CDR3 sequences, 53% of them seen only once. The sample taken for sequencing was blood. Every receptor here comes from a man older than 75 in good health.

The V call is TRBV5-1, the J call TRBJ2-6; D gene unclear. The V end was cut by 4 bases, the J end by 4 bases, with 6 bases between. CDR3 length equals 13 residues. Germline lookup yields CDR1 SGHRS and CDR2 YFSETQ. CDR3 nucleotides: TGCGCCAGCAGCGGTAAGGGGGCCAACGTCCTGACTTTC. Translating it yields CASSGKGANVLTF.

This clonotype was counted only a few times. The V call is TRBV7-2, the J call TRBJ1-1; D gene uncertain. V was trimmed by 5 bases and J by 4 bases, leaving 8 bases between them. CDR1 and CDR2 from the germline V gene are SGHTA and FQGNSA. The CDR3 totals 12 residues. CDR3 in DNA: TGTGCCAGCAGCCGCCCCCCCACTGAAGCTTTCTTT. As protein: CASSRPPTEAFF. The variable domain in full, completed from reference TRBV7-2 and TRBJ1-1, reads GAGVSQSPSNKVTEKGKDVELRCDPISGHTALYWYRQSLGQGLEFLIYFQGNSAPDKSGLPSDRFSAERTGGSVSTLTIQRTQQEDSAVYLCASSRPPTEAFFGQGTRLTVV.

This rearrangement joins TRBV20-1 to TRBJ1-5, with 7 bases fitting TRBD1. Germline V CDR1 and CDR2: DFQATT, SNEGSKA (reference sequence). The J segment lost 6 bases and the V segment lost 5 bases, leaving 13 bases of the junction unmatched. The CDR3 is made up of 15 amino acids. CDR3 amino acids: CSAGTDTLRGQPQHF. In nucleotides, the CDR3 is TGCAGTGCTGGGACAGATACTCTTAGGGGTCAGCCCCAGCATTTT.

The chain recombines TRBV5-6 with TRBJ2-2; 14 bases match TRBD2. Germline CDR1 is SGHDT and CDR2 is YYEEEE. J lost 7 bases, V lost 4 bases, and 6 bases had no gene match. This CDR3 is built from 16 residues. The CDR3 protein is CASSTGLAGVVGELFF. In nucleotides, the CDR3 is TGTGCCAGCAGCACGGGACTAGCGGGGGTTGTCGGGGAGCTGTTTTTT.

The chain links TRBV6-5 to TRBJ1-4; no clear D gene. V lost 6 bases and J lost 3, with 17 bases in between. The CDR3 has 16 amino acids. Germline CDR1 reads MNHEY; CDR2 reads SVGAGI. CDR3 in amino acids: CASSKKGWTPNEKLFF. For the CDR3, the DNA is TGTGCCAGCAGCAAAAAAGGGTGGACCCCTAATGAAAAACTGTTTTTT.

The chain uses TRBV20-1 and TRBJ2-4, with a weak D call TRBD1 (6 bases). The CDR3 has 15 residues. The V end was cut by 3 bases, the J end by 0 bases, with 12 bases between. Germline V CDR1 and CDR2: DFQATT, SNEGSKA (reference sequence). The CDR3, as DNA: TGCAGTGCTAGGGACAGCAGATTAGCCAAAAACATTCAGTACTTC. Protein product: CSARDSRLAKNIQYF.

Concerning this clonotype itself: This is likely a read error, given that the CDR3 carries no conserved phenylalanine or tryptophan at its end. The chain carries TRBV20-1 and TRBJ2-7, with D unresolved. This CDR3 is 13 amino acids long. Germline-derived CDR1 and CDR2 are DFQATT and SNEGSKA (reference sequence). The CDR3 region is CSARGPRTNEQYS. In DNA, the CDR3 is TGCAGTGCGAGAGGACCTAGGACGAATGAGCAGTACTCC.

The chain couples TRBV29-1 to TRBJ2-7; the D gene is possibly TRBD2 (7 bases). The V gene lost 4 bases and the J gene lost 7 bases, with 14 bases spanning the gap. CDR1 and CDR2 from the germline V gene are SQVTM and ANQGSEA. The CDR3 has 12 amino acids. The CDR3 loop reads CSVGGGGGEQYF. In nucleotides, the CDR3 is TGCAGCGTTGGTGGGGGAGGGGGGGAGCAGTACTTC.

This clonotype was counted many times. The CDR3 sequence is CASSSGLAGAYEQYF. DNA for the CDR3: TGTGCCAGCAGCTCGGGACTAGCGGGTGCCTACGAGCAGTACTTC. The chain recombines TRBV7-2 with TRBJ2-7; TRBD2 matches at 12 bases. Germline CDR1 SGHTA, CDR2 FQGNSA. Germline trimming cut 4 bases from V and 2 bases from J; bases unmatched to any gene: 3. The CDR3 is made up of 15 amino acids.

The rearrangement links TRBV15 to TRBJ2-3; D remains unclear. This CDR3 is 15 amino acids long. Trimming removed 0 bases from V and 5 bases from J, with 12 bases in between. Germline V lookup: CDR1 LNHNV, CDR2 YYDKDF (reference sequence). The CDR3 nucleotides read TGTGCCACCAGCAGAGATAGGCCCGACGGAGATACGCAGTATTTT. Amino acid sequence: CATSRDRPDGDTQYF. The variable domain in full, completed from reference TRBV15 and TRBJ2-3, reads DAMVIQNPRYQVTQFGKPVTLSCSQTLNHNVMYWYQQKSSQAPKLLFHYYDKDFNNEADTPDNFQSRRPNTSFCFLDIRSPGLGDTAMYLCATSRDRPDGDTQYFGPGTRLTVL.

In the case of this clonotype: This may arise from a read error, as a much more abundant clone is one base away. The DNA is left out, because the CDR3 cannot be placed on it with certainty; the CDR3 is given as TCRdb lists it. The CDR3 loop reads CSVGRGSETRYF. The V call is TRBV29-1, the J call TRBJ2-7. From germline, CDR1 is SQVTM and CDR2 ANQGSEA. Counting both end residues, the CDR3 totals 12 amino acids.

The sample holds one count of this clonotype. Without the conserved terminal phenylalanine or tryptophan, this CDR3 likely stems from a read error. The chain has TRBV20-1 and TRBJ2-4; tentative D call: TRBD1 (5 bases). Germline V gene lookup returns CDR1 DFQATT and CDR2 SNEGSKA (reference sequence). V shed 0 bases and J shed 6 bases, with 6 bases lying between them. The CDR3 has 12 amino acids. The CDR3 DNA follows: TGCAGTGCTAGAGATCAGGGAAACATTCAGTACATC. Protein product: CSARDQGNIQYI.

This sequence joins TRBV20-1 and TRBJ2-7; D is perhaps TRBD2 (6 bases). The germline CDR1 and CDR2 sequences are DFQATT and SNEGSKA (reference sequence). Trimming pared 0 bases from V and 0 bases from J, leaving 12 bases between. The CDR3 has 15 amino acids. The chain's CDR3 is CSARDWTGVSYEQYF. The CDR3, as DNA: TGCAGTGCTAGAGATTGGACGGGAGTCTCCTACGAGCAGTACTTC.

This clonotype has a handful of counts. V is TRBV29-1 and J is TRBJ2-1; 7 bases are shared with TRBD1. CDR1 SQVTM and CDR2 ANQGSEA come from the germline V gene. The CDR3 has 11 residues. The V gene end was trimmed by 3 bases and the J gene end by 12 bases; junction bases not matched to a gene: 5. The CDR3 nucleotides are TGCAGCGTTGACGGGACAGACGGGCAGTTCTTC. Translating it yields CSVDGTDGQFF.

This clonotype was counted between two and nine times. The CDR3 is CASSLVAPAHYTF. CDR3 sequence (DNA): TGTGCCAGCAGTTTAGTGGCTCCGGCCCACTACACCTTC. The chain combines TRBV12-3 or TRBV12-4 with TRBJ1-2; no clear D. CDR3 size: 13 residues. The V end lost 1 base, the J end lost 10 bases, and 13 bases lay between the germline ends.

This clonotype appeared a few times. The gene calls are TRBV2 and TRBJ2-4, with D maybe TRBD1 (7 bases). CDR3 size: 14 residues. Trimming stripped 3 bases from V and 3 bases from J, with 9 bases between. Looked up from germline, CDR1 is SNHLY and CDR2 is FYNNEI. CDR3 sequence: CASSDRGVKNIQYF. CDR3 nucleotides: TGTGCCAGCAGTGACAGGGGGGTCAAAAACATTCAGTACTTC.

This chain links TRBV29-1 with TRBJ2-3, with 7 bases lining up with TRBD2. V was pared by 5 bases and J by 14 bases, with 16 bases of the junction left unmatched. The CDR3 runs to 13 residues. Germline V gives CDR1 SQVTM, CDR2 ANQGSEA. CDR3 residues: CSVTLGGHRYAYF. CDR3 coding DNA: TGCAGCGTTACCCTGGGAGGGCACAGATACGCGTATTTT.

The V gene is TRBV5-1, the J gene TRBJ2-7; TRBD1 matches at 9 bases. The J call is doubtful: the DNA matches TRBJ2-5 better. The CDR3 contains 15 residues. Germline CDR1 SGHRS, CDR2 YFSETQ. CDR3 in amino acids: CASSLAGTGMETQYF. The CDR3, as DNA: TGCGCCAGCAGCTTGGCAGGGACAGGGATGGAGACCCAGTACTTC.

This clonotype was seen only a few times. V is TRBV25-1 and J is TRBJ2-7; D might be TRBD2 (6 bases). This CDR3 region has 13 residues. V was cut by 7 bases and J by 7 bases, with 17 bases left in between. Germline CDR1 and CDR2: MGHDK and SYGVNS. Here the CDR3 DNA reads TGTGCCAGCATTGGAGGGGCACGACGAGAGCAGTACTTC. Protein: CASIGGARREQYF.

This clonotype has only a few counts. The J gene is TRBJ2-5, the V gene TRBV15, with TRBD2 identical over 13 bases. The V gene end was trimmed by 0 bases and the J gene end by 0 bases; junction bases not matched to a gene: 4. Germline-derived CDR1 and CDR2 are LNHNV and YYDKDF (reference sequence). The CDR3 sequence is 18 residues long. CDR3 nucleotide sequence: TGTGCCACCAGCAGAGAAGGGACTAGCGGGGAGTACCAAGAGACCCAGTACTTC. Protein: CATSREGTSGEYQETQYF.

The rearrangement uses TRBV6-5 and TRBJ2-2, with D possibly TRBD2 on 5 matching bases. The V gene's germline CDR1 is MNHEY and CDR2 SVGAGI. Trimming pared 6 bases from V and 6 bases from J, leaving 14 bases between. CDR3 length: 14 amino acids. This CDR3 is CASRRDSSPGELFF. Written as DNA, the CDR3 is TGTGCCAGCAGACGAGACTCTAGCCCCGGGGAGCTGTTTTTT.

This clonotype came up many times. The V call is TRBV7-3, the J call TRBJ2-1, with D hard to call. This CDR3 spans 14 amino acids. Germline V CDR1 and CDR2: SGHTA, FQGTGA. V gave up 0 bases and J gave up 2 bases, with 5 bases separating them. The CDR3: CASSLTGTYNEQFF. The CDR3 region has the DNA TGTGCCAGCAGCTTAACGGGAACCTACAATGAGCAGTTCTTC.